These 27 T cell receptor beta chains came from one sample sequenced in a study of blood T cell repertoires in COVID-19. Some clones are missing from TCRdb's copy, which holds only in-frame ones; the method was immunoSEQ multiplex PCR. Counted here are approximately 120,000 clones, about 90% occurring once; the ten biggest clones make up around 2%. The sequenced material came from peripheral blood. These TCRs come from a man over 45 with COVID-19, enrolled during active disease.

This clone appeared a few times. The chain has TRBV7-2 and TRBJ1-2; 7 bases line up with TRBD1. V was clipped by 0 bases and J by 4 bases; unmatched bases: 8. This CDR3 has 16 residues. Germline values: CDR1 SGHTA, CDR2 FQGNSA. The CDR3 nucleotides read TGTGCCAGCAGCTTAGCGCTCGCCGGGACAGTCTATGGCTACACCTTC. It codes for CASSLALAGTVYGYTF. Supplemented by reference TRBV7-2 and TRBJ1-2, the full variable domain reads GAGVSQSPSNKVTEKGKDVELRCDPISGHTALYWYRQSLGQGLEFLIYFQGNSAPDKSGLPSDRFSAERTGGSVSTLTIQRTQQEDSAVYLCASSLALAGTVYGYTFGSGTRLTVV.

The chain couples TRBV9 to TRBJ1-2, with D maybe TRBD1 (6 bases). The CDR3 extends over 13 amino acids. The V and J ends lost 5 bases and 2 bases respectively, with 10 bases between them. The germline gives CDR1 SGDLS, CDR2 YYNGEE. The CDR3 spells CASRADSNYGYTF. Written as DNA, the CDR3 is TGTGCCAGCAGGGCGGACAGCAACTATGGCTACACCTTC.

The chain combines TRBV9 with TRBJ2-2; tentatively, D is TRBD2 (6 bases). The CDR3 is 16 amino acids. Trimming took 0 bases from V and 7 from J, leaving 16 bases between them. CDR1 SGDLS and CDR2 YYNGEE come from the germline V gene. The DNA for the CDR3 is TGTGCCAGCAGCGTAGGACTAGAGGGTCTAGGCGGGGAGCTGTTTTTT. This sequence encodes CASSVGLEGLGGELFF. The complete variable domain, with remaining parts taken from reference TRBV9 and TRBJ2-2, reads DSGVTQTPKHLITATGQRVTLRCSPRSGDLSVYWYQQSLDQGLQFLIQYYNGEERAKGNILERFSAQQFPDLHSELNLSSLELGDSALYFCASSVGLEGLGGELFFGEGSRLTVL.

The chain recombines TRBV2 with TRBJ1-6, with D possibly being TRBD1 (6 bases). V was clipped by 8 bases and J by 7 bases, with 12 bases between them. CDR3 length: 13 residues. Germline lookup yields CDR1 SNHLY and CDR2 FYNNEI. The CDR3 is CASHRTVNSPLHF. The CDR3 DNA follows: TGTGCCAGCCATAGGACAGTGAATTCACCCCTCCACTTT.

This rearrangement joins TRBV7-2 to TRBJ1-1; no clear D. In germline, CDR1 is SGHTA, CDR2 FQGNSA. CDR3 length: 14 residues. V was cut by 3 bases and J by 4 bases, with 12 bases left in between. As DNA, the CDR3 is TGTGCCAGCAGCTTGAGTTTCCGGGGCACTGAAGCTTTCTTT. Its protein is CASSLSFRGTEAFF.

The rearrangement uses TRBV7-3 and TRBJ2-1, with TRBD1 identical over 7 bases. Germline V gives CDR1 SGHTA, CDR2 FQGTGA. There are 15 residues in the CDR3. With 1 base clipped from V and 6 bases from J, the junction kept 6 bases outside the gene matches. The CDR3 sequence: CASSLKGTATNEQFF. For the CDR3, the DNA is TGTGCCAGCAGCTTAAAAGGGACAGCGACCAATGAGCAGTTCTTC.

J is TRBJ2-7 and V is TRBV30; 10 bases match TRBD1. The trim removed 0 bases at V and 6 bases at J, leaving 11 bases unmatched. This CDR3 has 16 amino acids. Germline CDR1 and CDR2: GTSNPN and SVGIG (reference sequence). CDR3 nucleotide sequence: TGTGCCTGGAGTGTACTCCGACAGGGGGCGCGGGGCGAGCAGTACTTC. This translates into CAWSVLRQGARGEQYF.

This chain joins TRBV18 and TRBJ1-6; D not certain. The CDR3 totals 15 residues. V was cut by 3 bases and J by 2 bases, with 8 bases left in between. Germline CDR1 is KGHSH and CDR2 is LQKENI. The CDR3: CASSPARTYNSPLHF. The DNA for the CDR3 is TGTGCCAGCTCACCGGCTAGGACCTATAATTCACCCCTCCACTTT. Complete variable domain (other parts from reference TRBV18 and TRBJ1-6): NAGVMQNPRHLVRRRGQEARLRCSPMKGHSHVYWYRQLPEEGLKFMVYLQKENIIDESGMPKERFSAEFPKEGPSILRIQQVVRGDSAAYFCASSPARTYNSPLHFGNGTRLTVT.

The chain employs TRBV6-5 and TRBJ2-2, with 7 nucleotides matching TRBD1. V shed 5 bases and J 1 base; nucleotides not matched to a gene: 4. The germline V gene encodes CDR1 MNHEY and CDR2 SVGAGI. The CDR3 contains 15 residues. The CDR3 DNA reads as TGTGCCAGCAGTCCCGGGACAGTGAACACCGGGGAGCTGTTTTTT. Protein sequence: CASSPGTVNTGELFF.

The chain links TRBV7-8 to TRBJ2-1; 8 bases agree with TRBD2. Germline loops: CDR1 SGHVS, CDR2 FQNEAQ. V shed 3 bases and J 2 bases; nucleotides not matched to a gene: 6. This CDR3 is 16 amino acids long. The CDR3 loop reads CASSFYSGVTYNEQFF. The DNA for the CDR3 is TGTGCCAGCAGCTTTTATAGCGGGGTTACCTACAATGAGCAGTTCTTC.

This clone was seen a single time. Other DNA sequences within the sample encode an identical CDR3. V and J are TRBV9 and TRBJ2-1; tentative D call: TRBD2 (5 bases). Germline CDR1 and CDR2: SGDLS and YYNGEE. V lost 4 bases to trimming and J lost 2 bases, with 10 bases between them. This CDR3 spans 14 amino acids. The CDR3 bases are TGTGCCAGCAGCCCAGGACTGGCCTACAATGAGCAGTTCTTC. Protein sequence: CASSPGLAYNEQFF.

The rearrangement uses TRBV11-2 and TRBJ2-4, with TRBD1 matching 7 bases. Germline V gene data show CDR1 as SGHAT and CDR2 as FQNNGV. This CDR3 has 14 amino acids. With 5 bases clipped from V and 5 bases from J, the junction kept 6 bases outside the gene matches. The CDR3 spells CASSRGGGQNIQYF. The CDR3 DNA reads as TGTGCCAGCAGCAGAGGGGGCGGGCAAAACATTCAGTACTTC.

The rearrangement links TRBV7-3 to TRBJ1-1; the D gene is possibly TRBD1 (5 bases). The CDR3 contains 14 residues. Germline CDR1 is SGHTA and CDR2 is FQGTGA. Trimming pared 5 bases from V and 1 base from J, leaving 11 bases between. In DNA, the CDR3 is TGTGCCAGCAGCACAGGTTTAGGGAACACTGAAGCTTTCTTT. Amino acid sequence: CASSTGLGNTEAFF.

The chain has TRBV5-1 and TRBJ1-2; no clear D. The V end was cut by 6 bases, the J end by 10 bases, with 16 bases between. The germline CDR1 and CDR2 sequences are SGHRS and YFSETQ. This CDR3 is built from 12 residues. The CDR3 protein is CASMGVTMDYTF. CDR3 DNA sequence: TGCGCCAGCATGGGAGTGACTATGGACTACACCTTC.

The DNA of the CDR3 is TGTGCCACCTCCTCCGCAGGGGAGAACATAGATACGCAGTATTTT. It yields the protein CATSSAGENIDTQYF. This chain links TRBV15 with TRBJ2-3; perhaps TRBD1 as D (6 bases). The ends were cut back, 8 bases at V and 5 bases at J, with 20 bases in the middle. Germline lookup yields CDR1 LNHNV and CDR2 YYDKDF (reference sequence). This CDR3 spans 15 amino acids.

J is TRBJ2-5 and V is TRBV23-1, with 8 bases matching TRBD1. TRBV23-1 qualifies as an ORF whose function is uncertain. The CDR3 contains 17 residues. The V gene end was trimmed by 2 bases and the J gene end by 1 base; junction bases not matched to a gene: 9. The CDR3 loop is CASSQKVGQVLQETQYF. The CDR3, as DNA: TGCGCCAGCAGTCAAAAGGTGGGACAGGTGCTCCAAGAGACCCAGTACTTC.

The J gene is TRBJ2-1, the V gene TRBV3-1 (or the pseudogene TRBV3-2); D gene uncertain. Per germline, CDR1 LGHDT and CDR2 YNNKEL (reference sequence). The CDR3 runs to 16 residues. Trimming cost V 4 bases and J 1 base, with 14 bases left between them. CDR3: CASSPTPRSSYNEQFF. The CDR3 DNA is TGTGCCAGCAGCCCAACTCCGAGGAGTTCCTACAATGAGCAGTTCTTC.

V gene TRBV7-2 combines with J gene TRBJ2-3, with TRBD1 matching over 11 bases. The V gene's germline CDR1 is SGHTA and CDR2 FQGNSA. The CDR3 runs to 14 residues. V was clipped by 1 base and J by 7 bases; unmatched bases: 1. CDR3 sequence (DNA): TGTGCCAGCAGCTTAGGGACAGGGGGCTATACGCAGTATTTT. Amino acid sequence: CASSLGTGGYTQYF. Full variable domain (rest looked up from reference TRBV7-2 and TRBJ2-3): GAGVSQSPSNKVTEKGKDVELRCDPISGHTALYWYRQSLGQGLEFLIYFQGNSAPDKSGLPSDRFSAERTGGSVSTLTIQRTQQEDSAVYLCASSLGTGGYTQYFGPGTRLTVL.

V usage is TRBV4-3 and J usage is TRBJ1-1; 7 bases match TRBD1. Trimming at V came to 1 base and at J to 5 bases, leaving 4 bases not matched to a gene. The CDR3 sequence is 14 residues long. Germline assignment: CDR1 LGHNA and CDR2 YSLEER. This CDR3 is CASSQARGHTEAFF. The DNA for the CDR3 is TGCGCCAGCAGCCAAGCGAGGGGGCATACTGAAGCTTTCTTT.

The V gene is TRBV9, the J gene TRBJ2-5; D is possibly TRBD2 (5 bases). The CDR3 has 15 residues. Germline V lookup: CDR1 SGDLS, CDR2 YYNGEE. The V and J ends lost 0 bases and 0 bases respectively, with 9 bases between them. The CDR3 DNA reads TGTGCCAGCAGCGTAGCAGGCGGGTACCAAGAGACCCAGTACTTC. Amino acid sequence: CASSVAGGYQETQYF.

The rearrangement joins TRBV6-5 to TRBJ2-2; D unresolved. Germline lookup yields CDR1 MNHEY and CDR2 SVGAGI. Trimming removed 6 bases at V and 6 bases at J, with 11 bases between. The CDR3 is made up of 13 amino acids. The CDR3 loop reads CASRRSNSGELFF. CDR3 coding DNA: TGTGCCAGCAGGCGTTCAAATTCCGGGGAGCTGTTTTTT.

CDR3 amino acids: CASSFSQAALYGYTF. The CDR3 DNA follows: TGTGCCAGCAGCTTTAGTCAAGCGGCCCTCTATGGCTACACCTTC. The chain carries TRBV7-9 and TRBJ1-2; no reliable D call. V was clipped by 3 bases and J by 4 bases, with 15 bases between them. The length of the CDR3 is 15 residues. The germline CDR1 and CDR2 sequences are SEHNR and FQNEAQ (reference sequence).

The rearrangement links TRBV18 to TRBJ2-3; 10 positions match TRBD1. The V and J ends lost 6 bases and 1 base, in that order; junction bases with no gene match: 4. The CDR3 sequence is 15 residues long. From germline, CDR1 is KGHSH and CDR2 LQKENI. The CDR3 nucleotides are TGTGCCAGCTCTCCCGGGACAGGGGGCACAGATACGCAGTATTTT. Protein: CASSPGTGGTDTQYF.

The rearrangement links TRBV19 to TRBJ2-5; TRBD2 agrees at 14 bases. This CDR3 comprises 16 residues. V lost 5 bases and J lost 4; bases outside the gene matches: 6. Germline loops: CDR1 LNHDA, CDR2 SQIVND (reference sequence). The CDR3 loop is CASSSGTSGSGETQYF. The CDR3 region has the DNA TGTGCCAGTAGTTCTGGGACTAGCGGGAGCGGAGAGACCCAGTACTTC. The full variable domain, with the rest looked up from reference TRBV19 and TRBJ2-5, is DGGITQSPKYLFRKEGQNVTLSCEQNLNHDAMYWYRQDPGQGLRLIYYSQIVNDFQKGDIAEGYSVSREKKESFPLTVTSAQKNPTAFYLCASSSGTSGSGETQYFGPGTRLLVL.

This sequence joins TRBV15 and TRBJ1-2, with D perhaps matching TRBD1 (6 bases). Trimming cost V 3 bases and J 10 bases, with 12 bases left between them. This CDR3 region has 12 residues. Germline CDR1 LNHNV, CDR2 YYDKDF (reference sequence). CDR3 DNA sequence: TGTGCCACCAGCAGGCTGGACAGCCACTACACCTTC. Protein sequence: CATSRLDSHYTF.

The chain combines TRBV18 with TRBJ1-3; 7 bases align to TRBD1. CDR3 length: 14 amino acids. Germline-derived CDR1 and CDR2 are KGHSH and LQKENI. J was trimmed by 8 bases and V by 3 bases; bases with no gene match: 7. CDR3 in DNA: TGTGCCAGCTCACCCTTACAGGGGACAGACACCATATATTTT. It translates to CASSPLQGTDTIYF.

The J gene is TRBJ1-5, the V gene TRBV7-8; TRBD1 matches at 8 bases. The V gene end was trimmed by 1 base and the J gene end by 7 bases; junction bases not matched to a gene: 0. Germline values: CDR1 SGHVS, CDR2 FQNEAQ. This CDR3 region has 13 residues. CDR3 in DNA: TGTGCCAGCAGCTTAGGGGACAGGCAGCCCCAGCATTTT. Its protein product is CASSLGDRQPQHF.